The present T cell receptor beta chain was sequenced within a study of beta chain features in type 1 diabetes. Isolated RNA was reverse transcribed in full, so expressed TCRB transcripts were sequenced. The assay was immunoSEQ multiplex PCR, and TCRdb's table has in-frame clones only and misses some. The sample has 150,000 or so clones; around 10% are singletons. This CDR3 spans 15 amino acids. Germline V gene lookup returns CDR1 SGHRS and CDR2 YFSETQ. V lost 5 bases and J lost 6, with 20 bases in between. This clone showed up just a few times. No antigen is known for it. Notes on the study in general: VDJ junctions from patients with type 1 diabetes contained fewer insertions and more deletions.

The material sequenced was central memory CD4+ T cells from blood. The TCR sequence derives from a man aged 18 to 30 in good health. The chain employs TRBV5-1 and TRBJ1-2; D may be TRBD1 (6 bases). CDR3 region: CASRGITGTGDGYTF. The DNA of the CDR3 is TGCGCCAGCAGGGGAATCACAGGGACCGGGGATGGCTACACCTTC.